This entry lists 20 T cell receptor beta chains sequenced from one sample in a study of Ad26.COV2.S vaccination and SARS-CoV-2 variants. Indicated treatment: 15 to 20 received Ad26.COV2.S at low or high dose, single or two shots; about five received placebo; per-sample allocation not given. Collection of the samples took place on day 63 after the first injection of vaccine or placebo. Only in-frame clones appear in the TCRdb table, and some are missing; sequencing was by immunoSEQ multiplex PCR. Of a few hundred thousand clones in the sample, 88% were seen once. Sequencing was performed on peripheral blood, taken in a trial of Ad26.COV2.S vaccine versus placebo. Every receptor here comes from a person between 18 and 59 years old who received the Ad26.COV2.S COVID-19 vaccine or a placebo.

The J gene is TRBJ2-7, the V gene TRBV7-8; 10 bases match TRBD2. V shed 5 bases, J shed 3 bases, and the junction held 13 bases outside the gene matches. The germline V gene has CDR1 SGHVS and CDR2 FQNEAQ. This CDR3 is 17 amino acids long. The CDR3 loop reads CASSPRSYASGGYEQYF. CDR3 DNA: TGTGCCAGCAGCCCTCGGAGTTATGCTAGCGGGGGCTACGAGCAGTACTTC.

V is TRBV2 and J is TRBJ1-1; D is uncertain. Trimming cost V 3 bases and J 1 base, with 12 bases left between them. This CDR3 is 15 amino acids long. Germline V gives CDR1 SNHLY, CDR2 FYNNEI. The DNA of the CDR3 is TGTGCCAGCAGTGAGGAGGGTTTGGCGAACACTGAAGCTTTCTTT. Residues: CASSEEGLANTEAFF. Together with reference TRBV2 and TRBJ1-1, the CDR3 gives the full variable domain: EPEVTQTPSHQVTQMGQEVILRCVPISNHLYFYWYRQILGQKVEFLVSFYNNEISEKSEIFDDQFSVERPDGSNFTLKIRSTKLEDSAMYFCASSEEGLANTEAFFGQGTRLTVV.

The chain recombines TRBV7-6 with TRBJ2-3; 8 bases are a match to TRBD2. This CDR3 region has 16 residues. Looked up from germline, CDR1 is SGHVS and CDR2 is FNYEAQ. The ends lost 6 bases at V and 6 bases at J; junction bases unmatched: 14. The CDR3 sequence is CASSPTGGALSDTQYF. In DNA form, the CDR3 reads TGTGCCAGCAGTCCAACCGGGGGGGCCTTGTCGGATACGCAGTATTTT.

This clone was recorded once. CDR3 nucleotides: TGCGCCAGCAGCTTGTCTAGCGGGGGGTTCGATGAGCAGTTCTTC. Translating it yields CASSLSSGGFDEQFF. J is TRBJ2-1 and V is TRBV5-1; TRBD2 agrees at 11 bases. The CDR3 has 15 residues. Germline CDR1 reads SGHRS; CDR2 reads YFSETQ. The J segment lost 8 bases and the V segment lost 1 base, leaving 5 bases of the junction unmatched.

The chain recombines TRBV6-5 with TRBJ1-4; D not certain. The CDR3 runs 12 residues. The V gene lost 10 bases and the J gene lost 4 bases, with 10 bases spanning the gap. Looked up from germline, CDR1 is MNHEY and CDR2 is SVGAGI. The CDR3 loop is CATQSVNEKLFF. CDR3 DNA: TGTGCCACCCAGTCTGTTAATGAAAAACTGTTTTTT.

The chain uses TRBV24-1 and TRBJ1-2; D is perhaps TRBD1 (5 bases). V lost 3 bases and J 4 bases, leaving 11 bases between the germline ends. CDR1 and CDR2 (germline): KGHDR, SFDVKD. This CDR3 region has 14 residues. The CDR3 DNA reads TGTGCCACCAGTGATGGGACTTCAGGCTATGGCTACACCTTC. Amino acid sequence: CATSDGTSGYGYTF.

The chain links TRBV6-2 or TRBV6-3 to TRBJ2-4; D remains ambiguous. The CDR3 contains 14 residues. CDR1 is MNHEY, CDR2 SVGEGT, per germline. The ends were cut back, 0 bases at V and 1 base at J, with 4 bases in the middle. This chain's CDR3 is CASSYSRAKNIQYF. DNA of the CDR3: TGTGCCAGCAGTTACTCCAGGGCCAAAAACATTCAGTACTTC.

The chain couples TRBV27 to TRBJ2-7; TRBD1 is a possible D gene (6 bases). Germline CDR1 MNHEY, CDR2 SMNVEV (reference sequence). This CDR3 is 13 amino acids long. The germline V and J ends were trimmed by 4 bases and 3 bases, with 10 bases remaining between them. This CDR3 is CASSSGQYYEQYF. Written as DNA, the CDR3 is TGTGCCAGCAGTTCAGGACAGTACTACGAGCAGTACTTC.

The DNA of the CDR3 is TGTGCCAGCAGCCAAGGTAATAGTCCCAATGAGCAGTTCTTC. As protein: CASSQGNSPNEQFF. The rearrangement uses TRBV14 and TRBJ2-1; D remains ambiguous. Germline V gives CDR1 SGHDN, CDR2 FVKESK. The V end was cut by 1 base, the J end by 6 bases, with 10 bases between. The CDR3 runs to 14 residues.

The chain links TRBV3-1 (or the pseudogene TRBV3-2) to TRBJ1-2, with a possible D match to TRBD1 (6 bases). From germline, CDR1 is LGHDT and CDR2 YNNKEL (reference sequence). Deletions cut 8 bases from V and 7 bases from J, with 17 bases between. The CDR3 spans 13 residues. Here the CDR3 reads CASAAYRDSGYTF. CDR3 coding DNA: TGTGCCAGCGCCGCATACAGGGATAGTGGCTACACCTTC.

The chain carries TRBV6-5 and TRBJ1-3, with a tentative D call TRBD1 (6 bases). Trimming cost V 5 bases and J 2 bases, with 13 bases left between them. The CDR3 extends over 15 amino acids. CDR1 is MNHEY, CDR2 SVGAGI, per germline. CDR3 residues: CASSLQGETGNTIYF. As DNA, the CDR3 is TGTGCCAGCAGTCTACAGGGCGAGACTGGAAACACCATATATTTT.

A word on this clone: The same CDR3 arises from other DNA sequences in this sample as well. The chain links TRBV28 to TRBJ2-3; D unclear. This CDR3 is 11 amino acids long. Germline CDR1 reads MDHEN; CDR2 reads SYDVKM. Trimming pared 2 bases from V and 4 bases from J, leaving 1 base between. The DNA for the CDR3 is TGTGCCAGCAGTTTAGCAGATACGCAGTATTTT. This codes for CASSLADTQYF.

This clone appeared a few times. The genes are TRBV4-3 and TRBJ2-4; 7 bases are shared with TRBD1. In germline, CDR1 is LGHNA, CDR2 YSLEER. The CDR3 totals 14 residues. The junction had 8 bases not matched to a gene; V was cut back by 4 bases and J by 8 bases. DNA for the CDR3: TGCGCCAGCAGCCTCGGGCAGGGGGTAGACATTCAGTACTTC. Translated: CASSLGQGVDIQYF.

The V gene is TRBV12-1, the J gene TRBJ2-1. TRBV12-1 is a documented pseudogene. CDR3 length equals 17 residues. The CDR3 here is CASSSWIQNSPYNEQFF. The CDR3 coding sequence is TGTGCCAGCAGCTCCTGGATCCAAAACTCGCCTTACAATGAGCAGTTCTTC.

CDR3 coding DNA: TGTGCCAGCAGCTTCGCATCCGGGGAATCACCCCTCCACTTT. Translated: CASSFASGESPLHF. The gene calls are TRBV13 and TRBJ1-6; D gene uncertain. V was pared by 3 bases and J by 10 bases, with 13 bases between. This CDR3 is built from 14 residues. The germline gives CDR1 PRHDT, CDR2 FYEKMQ (reference sequence).

This chain connects TRBV7-3 to TRBJ2-3; possible D gene TRBD1, 6 bases. The CDR3 contains 16 residues. V lost 5 bases to trimming and J lost 0 bases, with 15 bases between them. Per germline, CDR1 SGHTA and CDR2 FQGTGA. The CDR3: CASSPSRTASTDTQYF. DNA for the CDR3: TGTGCCAGCAGCCCTTCCCGGACAGCTAGCACAGATACGCAGTATTTT.

The J gene is TRBJ2-5, the V gene TRBV19, with a weak D call TRBD2 (7 bases). Germline assignment: CDR1 LNHDA and CDR2 SQIVND (reference sequence). The CDR3 has 17 residues. Trimming stripped 6 bases from V and 2 bases from J, with 22 bases between. CDR3 loop: CASSPVGGRGGQETQYF. The CDR3 coding sequence is TGTGCCAGTAGCCCCGTCGGGGGAAGGGGGGGACAAGAGACCCAGTACTTC.

The chain employs TRBV3-1 (or the pseudogene TRBV3-2) and TRBJ2-7; D might be TRBD1 (5 bases). This CDR3 spans 17 amino acids. Deletions cut 0 bases from V and 3 bases from J, with 18 bases between. Germline-derived CDR1 and CDR2 are LGHDT and YNNKEL (reference sequence). CDR3 DNA: TGTGCCAGCAGCCAAGATCGCCAGGGAAGGGGTAACTACGAGCAGTACTTC. Its protein is CASSQDRQGRGNYEQYF.

This chain joins TRBV7-9 and TRBJ2-7; TRBD2 aligns across 12 bases. This CDR3 comprises 15 residues. V lost 5 bases to trimming and J lost 0 bases; unmatched junction nucleotides: 2. CDR1 and CDR2 from the germline V gene are SEHNR and FQNEAQ (reference sequence). This CDR3 is CASSTTSGGSYEQYF. CDR3 nucleotides: TGTGCCAGCAGCACGACTAGCGGGGGCTCCTACGAGCAGTACTTC.

This chain links TRBV7-6 with TRBJ2-5, with TRBD2 matching 7 bases. V was pared by 2 bases and J by 2 bases, with 11 bases of the junction left unmatched. Germline CDR1 is SGHVS and CDR2 is FNYEAQ. This CDR3 has 17 residues. The CDR3 bases are TGTGCCAGCAGCTTAATTTATCTCGGCGGGGGACAAGAGACCCAGTACTTC. Translation: CASSLIYLGGGQETQYF.